Shown below are 21 T cell receptor beta chains from a single sample sequenced in a study of identical twins. Each CDR3 protein is one row after TCRdb ran MiXCR on the 5' RACE reads. The sample consists of some 560,000 distinct CDR3 sequences, roughly 9.9% of them appearing once. Separately, the same data were catalogued under a study of yellow fever vaccine responses in identical twins.

Sequenced sample: PBMCs. These receptors were taken from a woman in her late teens or twenties in good health.

This clonotype has just a few counts. V usage is TRBV12-3 or TRBV12-4 and J usage is TRBJ2-1; D is unclear. Deletions cut 0 bases from V and 9 bases from J, with 9 bases between. This CDR3 is built from 13 residues. CDR3: CASSLARRSEQFF. CDR3 in DNA: TGTGCCAGCAGTTTAGCTAGACGCAGTGAGCAGTTCTTC.

The chain couples TRBV7-2 to TRBJ2-1; D gene ambiguous. Germline CDR1 reads SGHTA; CDR2 reads FQGNSA. Trimming took 4 bases from V and 0 from J, leaving 13 bases between them. The CDR3 has 16 amino acids. This CDR3 reads CASSSSRLYSYNEQFF. The CDR3, as DNA: TGTGCCAGCAGCTCTTCCAGACTCTACTCCTACAATGAGCAGTTCTTC.

The chain uses TRBV21-1 and TRBJ2-2. TRBV21-1 is flagged as a pseudogene. This CDR3 has 15 residues. For the CDR3, the DNA is TGTGCCAGCAGTTTTACGGTTGGGGACACCGGGGAGCTGTTTTTT. This sequence encodes CASSFTVGDTGELFF.

This chain uses TRBV2 with TRBJ1-5, with D possibly TRBD1 on 5 matching bases. Germline V lookup: CDR1 SNHLY, CDR2 FYNNEI. Trimming took off 6 bases at V and 4 bases at J, with 10 bases between the two ends. The CDR3 has 13 residues. CDR3 loop: CASSTRGNQPQHF. The CDR3 DNA reads as TGTGCCAGCAGCACTAGGGGTAATCAGCCCCAGCATTTT. The variable domain in full, completed from reference TRBV2 and TRBJ1-5, reads EPEVTQTPSHQVTQMGQEVILRCVPISNHLYFYWYRQILGQKVEFLVSFYNNEISEKSEIFDDQFSVERPDGSNFTLKIRSTKLEDSAMYFCASSTRGNQPQHFGDGTRLSIL.

This clonotype was observed a handful of times. This chain links TRBV20-1 with TRBJ2-7; TRBD1 is a possible D gene (5 bases). Germline loops: CDR1 DFQATT, CDR2 SNEGSKA (reference sequence). CDR3 length: 16 amino acids. The germline V and J ends were trimmed by 0 bases and 0 bases, with 15 bases remaining between them. The CDR3 here is CSARDHVAQGSYEQYF. CDR3 DNA sequence: TGCAGTGCTAGAGATCATGTAGCCCAGGGCTCCTACGAGCAGTACTTC.

The V gene is TRBV28, the J gene TRBJ2-7; D is possibly TRBD1 or TRBD2 (10 bases each). V shed 6 bases and J shed 4 bases, with 28 bases lying between them. Germline lookup yields CDR1 MDHEN and CDR2 SYDVKM. This CDR3 region has 18 residues. DNA of the CDR3: TGTGCCAGCAGCCTTGACAGGGGGCGGCTAGCGGGAGTATACGAGCAGTACTTC. It codes for CASSLDRGRLAGVYEQYF.

This clonotype has a handful of counts. DNA of the CDR3: TGCAGTGCTAGAGATCCACTGTCCGTCTCCTACGAGCAGTACTTC. Protein product: CSARDPLSVSYEQYF. The chain couples TRBV20-1 to TRBJ2-7; no firm D call. Germline loops: CDR1 DFQATT, CDR2 SNEGSKA (reference sequence). Trimming removed 0 bases from V and 0 bases from J, with 12 bases in between. The length of the CDR3 is 15 residues.

J is TRBJ2-1 and V is TRBV7-9; the D gene is possibly TRBD1 (5 bases). Looked up from germline, CDR1 is SEHNR and CDR2 is FQNEAQ (reference sequence). The CDR3 sequence is 13 residues long. Trimming shortened V by 3 bases and J by 8 bases, and 11 bases separated the two germline ends. CDR3: CASSFSQGDEQFF. The CDR3 DNA is TGTGCCAGCAGCTTCAGTCAGGGCGATGAGCAGTTCTTC. The full variable domain, its missing parts supplied by reference TRBV7-9 and TRBJ2-1, is DTGVSQNPRHKITKRGQNVTFRCDPISEHNRLYWYRQTLGQGPEFLTYFQNEAQLEKSRLLSDRFSAERPKGSFSTLEIQRTEQGDSAMYLCASSFSQGDEQFFGPGTRLTVL.

CDR3 residues: CASFFPGVMNTEAFF. CDR3 in DNA: TGTGCCAGTTTTTTCCCTGGGGTGATGAACACTGAAGCTTTCTTT. The chain combines TRBV19 with TRBJ1-1; D is unresolved. V was trimmed by 8 bases and J by 0 bases, leaving 16 bases between them. In germline, CDR1 is LNHDA, CDR2 SQIVND (reference sequence). The CDR3 has 15 residues.

The V call is TRBV6-2 or TRBV6-3, the J call TRBJ2-7; no clear D. CDR3 length: 13 amino acids. The germline V gene has CDR1 MNHEY and CDR2 SVGEGT. Trimming shortened V by 8 bases and J by 6 bases, and 17 bases separated the two germline ends. In DNA form, the CDR3 reads TGTGCCAGCGCTTCTCTAGGAAGTGGCGAGCAGTACTTC. It encodes CASASLGSGEQYF.

There are a few counts of this clonotype. The chain combines TRBV28 with TRBJ2-1; maybe TRBD1 (5 bases). The length of the CDR3 is 14 residues. Germline CDR1 and CDR2: MDHEN and SYDVKM. The germline V and J ends were trimmed by 3 bases and 6 bases, with 12 bases remaining between them. This CDR3 is CASSLLGASNEQFF. CDR3 in DNA: TGTGCCAGCAGTTTGCTTGGGGCCTCCAATGAGCAGTTCTTC.

There are many counts of this clonotype. The chain uses TRBV7-2 and TRBJ1-3, with TRBD1 matching 9 bases. The CDR3 covers 15 residues. V lost 4 bases, J lost 4 bases, and 5 bases stayed unmatched. Germline-derived CDR1 and CDR2 are SGHTA and FQGNSA. The CDR3 reads CASSWDREYGNTIYF. CDR3 DNA: TGTGCCAGCAGCTGGGACAGGGAGTACGGAAACACCATATATTTT.

This clonotype has more than one count but fewer than ten. The chain uses TRBV6-5 and TRBJ2-2; D gene ambiguous. Germline V gene lookup returns CDR1 MNHEY and CDR2 SVGAGI. Trimming pared 4 bases from V and 6 bases from J, leaving 9 bases between. The CDR3 contains 13 residues. The CDR3 DNA sequence: TGTGCCAGCAGTTTAGTGGCGTCCGGGGAGCTGTTTTTT. Encoded protein: CASSLVASGELFF.

Regarding this clonotype: A junction end diverges from the germline sequence, so it may reflect a read error. Written as DNA, the CDR3 is TGTACCAGCAGTTTAGCGCTGGGACAGATAATTAGCACAGATACGCAGTATTTT. This sequence encodes CTSSLALGQIISTDTQYF. The rearrangement links TRBV12-3 or TRBV12-4 to TRBJ2-3; 7 nucleotides match TRBD1. The CDR3 sequence is 18 residues long.

This clonotype was observed once. CDR3 bases: TGTACCCGCAGTTTTTGGCTAGCGGGAGGTGGGCGACAAGAGACCCAGTACTTC. Residues: CTRSFWLAGGGRQETQYF. The chain has TRBV12-3 or TRBV12-4 and TRBJ2-5; 11 bases align to TRBD2. The CDR3 contains 18 residues.

The rearrangement uses TRBV6-5 and TRBJ2-1, with 9 bases matching TRBD1. The V gene end was trimmed by 6 bases and the J gene end by 8 bases; junction bases not matched to a gene: 11. Germline V lookup: CDR1 MNHEY, CDR2 SVGAGI. There are 15 residues in the CDR3. This CDR3 is CASRYPGQGVYEQFF. In DNA form, the CDR3 reads TGTGCCAGCAGGTATCCGGGACAGGGAGTGTATGAGCAGTTCTTC.

This clonotype occurred a few times. The chain employs TRBV20-1 and TRBJ2-3; possible D gene TRBD2, 6 bases. The CDR3 is made up of 16 amino acids. The germline gives CDR1 DFQATT, CDR2 SNEGSKA (reference sequence). V was cut by 3 bases and J by 0 bases, with 16 bases left in between. CDR3 in DNA: TGCAGTGCTAGTATGCGGGGCCGAGATAGCACAGATACGCAGTATTTT. Residues: CSASMRGRDSTDTQYF.

This clonotype occurred a few times. This chain uses TRBV5-1 with TRBJ2-1; 9 bases agree with TRBD2. The germline V gene has CDR1 SGHRS and CDR2 YFSETQ. V trimming: 0 bases; J trimming: 6 bases; junction bases outside the gene matches: 7. The CDR3 covers 16 residues. The CDR3 region has the DNA TGCGCCAGCAGCTTGGTTGACGCGGGGGGGCCCAATGAGCAGTTCTTC. This encodes CASSLVDAGGPNEQFF.

This clonotype was picked up one time. This chain links TRBV7-9 with TRBJ2-7; D perhaps matches TRBD2 (6 bases). Germline V CDR1 and CDR2: SEHNR, FQNEAQ (reference sequence). The CDR3 contains 15 residues. Trimming shortened V by 2 bases and J by 3 bases, and 14 bases separated the two germline ends. DNA of the CDR3: TGTGCCAGCAGCTTAACGGGAGACCCTATCTACGAGCAGTACTTC. Translated, it gives CASSLTGDPIYEQYF.

This clonotype was seen ten or more times. The chain is built from TRBV7-2 and TRBJ1-6, with TRBD1 matching 8 bases. CDR3 length: 17 residues. V lost 8 bases, J lost 4 bases, and 13 bases stayed unmatched. CDR1 SGHTA and CDR2 FQGNSA come from the germline V gene. The CDR3 bases are TGTGCCAGCCAAGTTACCGGGACAGGATTATATAATTCACCCCTCCACTTT. Translation gives CASQVTGTGLYNSPLHF. Together with reference TRBV7-2 and TRBJ1-6, the CDR3 gives the full variable domain: GAGVSQSPSNKVTEKGKDVELRCDPISGHTALYWYRQSLGQGLEFLIYFQGNSAPDKSGLPSDRFSAERTGGSVSTLTIQRTQQEDSAVYLCASQVTGTGLYNSPLHFGNGTRLTVT.

This clonotype has a handful of counts. V and J are TRBV11-1 and TRBJ2-1, with TRBD1 matching over 9 bases. The germline V gene encodes CDR1 SGHAT and CDR2 FQDESV (reference sequence). Losses at the gene ends were 0 bases for V and 5 bases for J; bases not matched to a gene: 11. The CDR3 extends over 18 amino acids. The CDR3 loop reads CASSLAVGVRTGDNEQFF. The DNA of the CDR3 is TGTGCCAGCAGCTTAGCGGTCGGGGTCAGGACAGGGGACAATGAGCAGTTCTTC. Looking up the rest from reference TRBV11-1 and TRBJ2-1 gives the full variable domain: EAEVAQSPRYKITEKSQAVAFWCDPISGHATLYWYRQILGQGPELLVQFQDESVVDDSQLPKDRFSAERLKGVDSTLKIQPAELGDSAMYLCASSLAVGVRTGDNEQFFGPGTRLTVL.